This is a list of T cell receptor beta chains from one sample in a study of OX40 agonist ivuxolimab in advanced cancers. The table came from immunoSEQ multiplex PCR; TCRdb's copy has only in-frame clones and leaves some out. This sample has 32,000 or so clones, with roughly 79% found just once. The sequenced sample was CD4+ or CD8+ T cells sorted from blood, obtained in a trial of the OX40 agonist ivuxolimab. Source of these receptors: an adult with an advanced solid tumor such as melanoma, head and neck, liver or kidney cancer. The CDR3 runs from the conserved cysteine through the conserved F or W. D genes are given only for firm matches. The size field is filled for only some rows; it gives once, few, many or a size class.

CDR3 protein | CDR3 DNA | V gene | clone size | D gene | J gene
CASSLGRGGHTEAFF | TGTGCCAGCAGCTTAGGAAGAGGGGGCCACACTGAAGCTTTCTTT | TRBV11-2 | few | TRBD1 | TRBJ1-1
CATSARDPTDTQYF | TGTGCCACCAGCGCGCGGGATCCCACAGATACGCAGTATTTT | TRBV15 | NA | NA | TRBJ2-3
CASSPNLDSLTDTQYF | TGTGCCAGCAGCCCGAATTTGGACAGCCTCACAGATACGCAGTATTTT | TRBV7-8 | NA | NA | TRBJ2-3
CASSEGRANTGELFF | TGCGCCAGCAGTGAGGGAAGGGCGAACACCGGGGAGCTGTTTTTT | TRBV10-1 | NA | NA | TRBJ2-2
CASSPGGYQETQYF | TGTGCCAGCAGCCCCGGGGGCTACCAAGAGACCCAGTACTTC | TRBV9 | NA | NA | TRBJ2-5
CASSLGASEQYF | TGTGCCAGCAGCTTGGGAGCTTCTGAGCAGTACTTC | TRBV5-4 | NA | NA | TRBJ2-7
CASSLGLAGNEQFF | TGTGCCAGTAGTCTGGGACTAGCGGGTAATGAGCAGTTCTTC | TRBV19 | NA | TRBD2 | TRBJ2-1
CASTGTGGGNTIYF | TGTGCCAGCACTGGGACAGGGGGAGGAAACACCATATATTTT | TRBV6-1 | NA | TRBD1 | TRBJ1-3
CAWRGNSYGYTF | TGTGCCTGGAGGGGGAACAGTTATGGCTACACCTTC | TRBV30 | NA | NA | TRBJ1-2
CASSGQGGGNQPQHF | TGTGCCAGCAGTGGACAGGGGGGAGGCAATCAGCCCCAGCATTTT | TRBV2 | NA | TRBD1 | TRBJ1-5
CASSDWSEDTQYF | TGTGCCAGCAGCGATTGGTCCGAGGATACGCAGTATTTT | TRBV7-2 | NA | NA | TRBJ2-3
CAISGTSGGAYEQFF | TGTGCCATCAGTGGGACTAGCGGGGGGGCCTATGAGCAGTTCTTC | TRBV10-3 | NA | TRBD2 | TRBJ2-1
CASLRSIMGTEAFF | TGTGCCAGTCTAAGGAGCATAATGGGTACTGAAGCTTTCTTT | TRBV2 | NA | NA | TRBJ1-1
CASSPGGGGAVEQFF | TGTGCCAGCAGCCCCGGAGGCGGGGGGGCCGTTGAGCAGTTCTTC | TRBV5-4 | NA | TRBD2 | TRBJ2-1
CSAMGGTGYTF | TGCAGTGCTATGGGGGGGACGGGCTACACCTTC | TRBV20-1 | NA | NA | TRBJ1-2
CASRDRGPELAGNYYNEQFF | TGTGCCAGTAGAGACAGGGGGCCAGAACTAGCGGGAAACTACTACAATGAGCAGTTCTTC | TRBV19 | NA | NA | TRBJ2-1
CSVEAETRVSYNEQFF | TGCAGCGTTGAAGCGGAGACTAGGGTCTCCTACAATGAGCAGTTCTTC | TRBV29-1 | NA | NA | TRBJ2-1
CSVGRLVGGNEQFF | TGCAGCGTGGGGAGACTAGTAGGTGGGAATGAGCAGTTCTTC | TRBV29-1 | NA | NA | TRBJ2-1
CASSTLTETNYGYTF | TGTGCCAGCAGTACGCTTACAGAGACCAACTATGGCTACACCTTC | TRBV28 | NA | NA | TRBJ1-2
CASSLDQVAGANEQFF | TGTGCCAGCAGCTTAGATCAGGTAGCGGGGGCTAATGAGCAGTTCTTC | TRBV11-3 | NA | TRBD2 | TRBJ2-1
CASSQYSYEQYF | TGTGCCAGCAGCCAATACTCCTACGAGCAGTACTTC | TRBV11-2 | NA | NA | TRBJ2-7
CASSYRDRVADTQYF | TGCGCCAGCAGCTACCGGGACAGGGTCGCAGATACGCAGTATTTT | TRBV4-1 | NA | TRBD1 | TRBJ2-3
CASSSRDSGEKLFF | TGTGCCAGCAGCTCCCGGGACAGCGGAGAAAAACTGTTTTTT | TRBV5-4 | once | TRBD1 | TRBJ1-4
CASSQTGALNYGYTF | TGTGCCAGCAGCCAGACAGGGGCCTTGAACTATGGCTACACCTTC | TRBV27 | NA | TRBD1 | TRBJ1-2
CASRQRQGAANEQFF | TGTGCCAGCAGACAGAGACAGGGGGCGGCGAATGAGCAGTTCTTC | TRBV6-5 | once | TRBD1 | TRBJ2-1
CASSLASGFVHGYTF | TGTGCCAGCAGCTTGGCCTCAGGGTTTGTACATGGCTACACCTTC | TRBV5-4 | NA | NA | TRBJ1-2
CASSRTGINTEAFF | TGTGCCAGTAGTAGGACGGGAATCAACACTGAAGCTTTCTTT | TRBV19 | NA | NA | TRBJ1-1
CASSLNTVNTEAFF | TGTGCCAGCAGCTTAAACACCGTGAACACTGAAGCTTTCTTT | TRBV7-2 | once | NA | TRBJ1-1
CASSLQGDYYNEQFF | TGTGCCAGCAGCCTTCAGGGGGACTACTACAATGAGCAGTTCTTC | TRBV7-2 | NA | NA | TRBJ2-1
CASSLQEPQETQYF | TGCGCCAGCAGCTTACAGGAGCCACAAGAGACCCAGTACTTC | TRBV5-1 | NA | NA | TRBJ2-5
CASRASVGGYNEQFF | TGTGCCAGCAGGGCTAGTGTCGGGGGATACAATGAGCAGTTCTTC | TRBV2 | once | NA | TRBJ2-1
CASSLSGTGDEQYF | TGTGCCAGCTCACTTTCCGGGACAGGGGACGAGCAGTACTTC | TRBV18 | NA | TRBD1 | TRBJ2-7
CASSTRTSWTGELFF | TGTGCCAGCAGCACCCGGACTAGCTGGACCGGGGAGCTGTTTTTT | TRBV9 | NA | TRBD2 | TRBJ2-2
CASSQDIGTQYF | TGCGCCAGCAGCCAAGATATCGGGACCCAGTACTTC | TRBV4-1 | NA | NA | TRBJ2-5
CASSLSGVNQETQYF | TGTGCCAGCAGCTTATCGGGGGTGAACCAAGAGACCCAGTACTTC | TRBV7-6 | few | NA | TRBJ2-5
CASSDRVWKLFF | TGTGCCAGCAGTGACAGGGTGTGGAAACTGTTTTTT | TRBV2 | NA | NA | TRBJ1-4
CASSPTRQGGRAFF | TGTGCCAGCAGCCCCACTCGACAGGGGGGGCGAGCTTTCTTT | TRBV7-3 | NA | TRBD1 | TRBJ1-1
CASSWGDRGYGQYF | TGTGCCAGCAGCTGGGGGGACAGGGGATACGGGCAGTACTTC | TRBV11-2 | once | TRBD1 | TRBJ2-5
CASSLALGGNQPQHF | TGTGCCAGCAGCTTGGCCTTAGGTGGCAATCAGCCCCAGCATTTT | TRBV11-2 | NA | NA | TRBJ1-5
CASSALGPGANVLTF | TGTGCCAGCAGCGCACTGGGGCCTGGGGCCAACGTCCTGACTTTC | TRBV7-3 | NA | NA | TRBJ2-6
CASSQGPNYYEQYF | TGTGCCAGCAGTCAAGGGCCGAACTACTACGAGCAGTACTTC | TRBV6-1 | NA | NA | TRBJ2-7
CASSEGIGGYEQYF | TGTGCCAGCAGTGAAGGTATCGGGGGCTACGAGCAGTACTTC | TRBV25-1 | NA | NA | TRBJ2-7
CASRAVRKTYGYTF | TGCGCCAGCAGAGCGGTTCGAAAGACCTATGGCTACACCTTC | TRBV5-1 | NA | NA | TRBJ1-2
CASNQAPPRNTIYF | TGTGCCAGCAACCAAGCCCCGCCCAGAAACACCATATATTTT | TRBV28 | once | NA | TRBJ1-3
CSVEEQGAWEQYF | TGCAGCGTTGAAGAACAGGGGGCGTGGGAGCAGTACTTC | TRBV29-1 | NA | TRBD1 | TRBJ2-5
CSVIGRGGLDTQYF | TGCAGCGTTATCGGGAGAGGGGGGTTAGATACGCAGTATTTT | TRBV29-1 | few | NA | TRBJ2-3
CASSALDSYYGYTF | TGTGCCAGCAGTGCCTTGGACAGCTATTATGGCTACACCTTC | TRBV28 | NA | NA | TRBJ1-2
CASTGREGGLSETQYF | TGCGCCAGCACTGGAAGGGAGGGAGGATTATCAGAGACCCAGTACTTC | TRBV10-2 | NA | TRBD2 | TRBJ2-5
CASRLAPGTGATDTQYF | TGTGCAAGTCGCTTAGCGCCCGGGACAGGGGCCACAGATACGCAGTATTTT | TRBV12-2 | NA | NA | TRBJ2-3
CASSEIAGNTIYF | TGTGCCAGCAGTGAAATAGCTGGAAACACCATATATTTT | TRBV6-1 | once | NA | TRBJ1-3